Here is one TCR beta chain with its context. This clonotype has a count of ten or more. It has no known antigen specificity. Base qualities were left out, and no much larger clone turns up one base away. Libraries were prepared through 5' RACE. The sample was run on an Illumina HiSeq 2000. A universal primer binding site was added through template switching, and the final cDNA carried a unique molecular identifier so that TCR cDNA molecules could be counted accurately. Specific primers in the conserved constant-segment region were used to synthesize first-strand cDNA for the TCR alpha and beta chains. To control for contamination, every cDNA library carried two barcodes: a SMART-Mk sample barcode plus Illumina barcodes. TruSeq adapter sequences and Illumina sample barcodes were added in two successive PCR steps. Sequencing of the TCR alpha and beta cDNA libraries was done on the Illumina HiSeq platform using custom primers. The study's processing was this. Raw reads were processed with MiGEC to extract unique molecular identifiers, and MiXCR was used to determine CDR3 positions. For each individual, recombination models were inferred using an EM algorithm with the repgenHMM and IGoR tools. Shared clonotype analysis was performed with the tcR package in R, normalizing sharing by the product of cloneset sizes. To study raw recombination free of thymic and clonal selection effects, out-of-frame nonproductive sequences were analyzed. TCRdb applied fastp at Q25 and MiXCR to the public reads, then kept only in-frame beta chains. Each entry merges the rows of one CDR3 protein and shows their most common DNA and genes. TCRdb, rather than the study authors, made the V and J calls. Within this sample are 400,000 to 500,000 distinct CDR3 sequences, with roughly 18% of them counted one time only. The ten largest clonotypes hold 9% to 15% of the sample.

As encoded in the germline V gene, CDR1 is MGHDK while CDR2 is SYGVNS. The junction shows trimming of 2 bases on V and 4 bases on J, and the gene matches do not reach 12 bases of it. CDR3 length: 17 amino acids, cysteine to phenylalanine. Kept here is only the CDR3 DNA, which spans 51 bases and is read in frame from base 1. This sample is drawn from a study of identical twins (dated by TCRdb to 2016 to 2017). Background for the entire study: TCR alpha and beta repertoires from monozygotic twins, unrelated adults of various ages and cord blood were deep-sequenced to test whether fetal clonotypes persist. To rule out contamination, the twin experiments were replicated at different times with different library preparation protocols. Study-wide findings and limitations: The excess sharing between twins in beta out-of-frame sequences was weaker because fewer shared sequences reduced the signal-to-noise ratio. Fewer insertions were carried by abundant cord blood beta clonotypes; a weaker similar trend was observed in young adult naive repertoires, while no such trend was observed in memory repertoires. Recombination models systematically underestimated out-of-frame TCR alpha sharing in monozygotic twins but agreed with sharing between unrelated individuals. Compared with coincidental sharing between unrelated individuals, out-of-frame TCR alpha sequences shared between twins showed an excess of sequences with low generation probability. Invariant T cells such as MAIT and iNKT could partly confound zero-insertion analyses, though diverse VJ usage argued against this for most clonotypes. Conclusions relied on cross-sectional statistical analysis, since the same donors could not be followed over many years.

Every donor in the study was a healthy Caucasian. The researchers also sequenced three unrelated adults who were not twins: a male aged 18 to 30, a male aged 50 to 59, and a female aged 50 to 59. Miltenyi CD45RO+ enrichment and human naive T-cell isolation kits were used to isolate memory (CD45RO+) and naive T cells from PBMC. The sample taken for sequencing was naive T cells sorted from blood. The cell subset or site label, read with the paper, signifies: cells isolated with a human naive T-cell isolation kit. The clonotype comes from a man aged 50 or older in good health. The V gene is TRBV25-1 and the J gene is TRBJ2-5, with 8 bases matching TRBD1. The CDR3 protein: CASSENPSGGTGETQYF. The DNA sequence is as follows: TGTGCCAGCAGTGAAAACCCATCAGGGGGCACAGGAGAGACCCAGTACTTC.